This T cell receptor beta chain was found in a study of shared clonotypes between healthy human individuals. The unsorted samples had tens of millions of PBMCs used for genomic DNA. The CDR3 loop spans 15 amino acids. The germline V gene has CDR1 MDHEN and CDR2 SYDVKM. Trimming took off 6 bases at V and 4 bases at J, with 16 bases between the two ends. The protocol was immunoSEQ multiplex PCR, while the TCRdb copy is restricted to in-frame clones and leaves out a portion. The profile shows more than 450,000 clones, approximately 79% of them singletons. This receptor was taken from a woman in her 40s in good health. Some clones in this sample may be carry-over from other donors' samples. Sequencing input: PBMCs. J is TRBJ2-1 and V is TRBV28, with D maybe TRBD2 (6 bases). The CDR3: CASSTATTSYNEQFF. The CDR3 region has the DNA TGTGCCAGCAGCACCGCGACGACTAGTTACAATGAGCAGTTCTTC.